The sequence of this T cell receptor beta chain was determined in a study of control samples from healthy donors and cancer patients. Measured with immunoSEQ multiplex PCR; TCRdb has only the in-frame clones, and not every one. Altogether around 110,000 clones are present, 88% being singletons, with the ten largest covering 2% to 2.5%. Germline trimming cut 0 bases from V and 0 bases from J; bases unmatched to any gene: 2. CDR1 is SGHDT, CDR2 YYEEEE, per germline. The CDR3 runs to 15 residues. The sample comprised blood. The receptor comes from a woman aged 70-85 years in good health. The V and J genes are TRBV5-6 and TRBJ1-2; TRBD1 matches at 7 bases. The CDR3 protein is CASSLDRGTNYGYTF. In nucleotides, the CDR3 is TGTGCCAGCAGCTTGGACAGGGGAACTAACTATGGCTACACCTTC.